Shown below are 30 T cell receptor beta chains from a single sample sequenced in a study of response to subunit inactivated influenza vaccine (dated by TCRdb to 2016 to 2019). To prepare the library, RT-PCR was applied. The instrument given in TCRdb is Illumina HiSeq 2500. The public sequencing data were trimmed at Q25 with fastp and processed into clonotypes with MiXCR by TCRdb, which kept only in-frame beta chains. One record per CDR3 amino acid sequence lists the most common genes and DNA. The sample table holds 860,000 or so distinct CDR3 sequences, of which approximately 22% were seen once. The top ten constitute roughly a tenth of the sample. This specimen was PBMCs from blood, taken 4 to 6 days after vaccination. The origin of the receptors is a man aged 50-59 years who received an inactivated influenza vaccine. Donor details come from another sample of the same person, matched by shared clones.

The V call is TRBV29-1, the J call TRBJ2-5; 7 nucleotides match TRBD1. After removal of 0 bases from V and 5 bases from J, the junction contained 9 bases not matched to a gene. The CDR3 totals 15 residues. CDR1 and CDR2 (germline): SQVTM, ANQGSEA. CDR3 loop: CSVEDQRGRAETQYF. In DNA, the CDR3 is TGCAGCGTTGAAGATCAGAGGGGGCGGGCGGAGACCCAGTACTTC.

This clonotype has a handful of counts. V usage is TRBV28 and J usage is TRBJ1-4; perhaps TRBD1 as D (5 bases). The CDR3 has 13 amino acids. Trimming removed 6 bases at V and 8 bases at J, with 13 bases between. Germline V gene sequence: CDR1 MDHEN, CDR2 SYDVKM. The CDR3 DNA follows: TGTGCCAGCAGCCGAAACGGGGGGGAAAAACTGTTTTTT. Residues: CASSRNGGEKLFF.

This clonotype was counted a few times. V usage is TRBV24-1 and J usage is TRBJ2-1; 7 bases align to TRBD1. The CDR3 sequence is 16 residues long. Trimming took 1 base from V and 6 from J; bases not matched to a gene: 8. Germline V gene data show CDR1 as KGHDR and CDR2 as SFDVKD. The CDR3 DNA sequence: TGTGCCACCAGTGATTTAACCGAGACAGGGCGCAATGAGCAGTTCTTC. Translated, it gives CATSDLTETGRNEQFF.

The chain uses TRBV4-2 and TRBJ2-3; no clear D gene. The V gene's germline CDR1 is LGHNA and CDR2 YNFKEQ. With 2 bases removed from V and 6 bases from J, the gap between germline ends came to 6 bases. The CDR3 totals 12 residues. CDR3 bases: TGTGCCAGCAGCCAACCCCTTGATACGCAGTATTTT. It encodes CASSQPLDTQYF.

This chain uses TRBV7-2 with TRBJ1-2, with 7 bases identical to TRBD1. J lost 4 bases, V lost 5 bases, and 4 bases had no gene match. CDR1 and CDR2 (germline): SGHTA, FQGNSA. The CDR3 runs 13 residues. In DNA form, the CDR3 reads TGTGCCAGCAGCGCCAGGGACAGCTATGGCTACACCTTC. Translating it yields CASSARDSYGYTF.

The V call is TRBV7-9, the J call TRBJ2-3, with 7 nucleotides matching TRBD2. This CDR3 has 15 residues. V gave up 7 bases and J gave up 0 bases; unmatched junction bases: 7. Per the germline V gene, CDR1 is SEHNR and CDR2 is FQNEAQ (reference sequence). The CDR3 coding sequence is TGTGCCAGCAACGATCGGGACTACAGCACAGATACGCAGTATTTT. Encoded protein: CASNDRDYSTDTQYF. Variable domain in full (rest from reference TRBV7-9 and TRBJ2-3): DTGVSQNPRHKITKRGQNVTFRCDPISEHNRLYWYRQTLGQGPEFLTYFQNEAQLEKSRLLSDRFSAERPKGSFSTLEIQRTEQGDSAMYLCASNDRDYSTDTQYFGPGTRLTVL.

J is TRBJ1-2 and V is TRBV20-1; D possibly corresponds to TRBD1 (5 bases). In germline, CDR1 is DFQATT, CDR2 SNEGSKA (reference sequence). With 1 base removed from V and 8 bases from J, the gap between germline ends came to 14 bases. The CDR3 consists of 13 residues. The CDR3 region is CSARVRQGPGYTF. CDR3 sequence (DNA): TGCAGTGCTAGAGTACGGCAGGGCCCGGGCTACACCTTC.

This clonotype was observed a few times. This chain uses TRBV24-1 with TRBJ2-1; 12 bases map to TRBD2. Unmatched junction bases numbered 10, after V lost 2 bases and J lost 6 bases. This CDR3 contains 18 residues. CDR1 is KGHDR, CDR2 SFDVKD, per germline. The DNA for the CDR3 is TGTGCCACCAGTGATTACGGGACTAGCGGGCTTAGGATCAATGAGCAGTTCTTC. Its translation is CATSDYGTSGLRINEQFF.

This clonotype has only a few counts. The chain has TRBV6-1 and TRBJ1-5, with D maybe TRBD1 (5 bases). The germline CDR1 and CDR2 sequences are MNHNS and SASEGT. V was pared by 6 bases and J by 4 bases, with 16 bases between. The length of the CDR3 is 15 residues. Written as DNA, the CDR3 is TGTGCCAGCAGCCCTGGACACGTACTAAATCAGCCCCAGCATTTT. This sequence encodes CASSPGHVLNQPQHF.

The chain combines TRBV10-3 with TRBJ2-5, with TRBD1 identical over 7 bases. CDR3 length: 13 residues. V shed 10 bases and J 2 bases; nucleotides not matched to a gene: 7. CDR1 is ENHRY, CDR2 SYGVKD, per germline. The CDR3 sequence: CATRDRRQETQYF. The DNA of the CDR3 is TGTGCCACCAGGGACAGACGTCAAGAGACCCAGTACTTC.

This clonotype was counted a few times. This chain connects TRBV4-2 to TRBJ2-1; D possibly corresponds to TRBD1 (6 bases). This CDR3 contains 17 residues. Germline V lookup: CDR1 LGHNA, CDR2 YNFKEQ. Trimming pared 2 bases from V and 2 bases from J, leaving 16 bases between. The CDR3 DNA sequence: TGTGCCAGCAGCCAAAACCGTCGGGCAGGGGCCTACAATGAGCAGTTCTTC. Amino acids: CASSQNRRAGAYNEQFF.

The chain uses TRBV6-5 and TRBJ2-1; D unresolved. The CDR3 has 15 residues. Trimming cost V 2 bases and J 2 bases, with 10 bases left between them. Germline loops: CDR1 MNHEY, CDR2 SVGAGI. Written as DNA, the CDR3 is TGTGCCAGCAGTTACGATGGGCCAACCTACAATGAGCAGTTCTTC. It codes for CASSYDGPTYNEQFF.

This chain connects TRBV20-1 to TRBJ2-3, with 7 bases fitting TRBD2. This CDR3 comprises 14 residues. Germline V CDR1 and CDR2: DFQATT, SNEGSKA (reference sequence). V lost 4 bases to trimming and J lost 2 bases; unmatched junction nucleotides: 6. DNA of the CDR3: TGCAGTGCTATCCGAGGGAGGGTCACAGATACGCAGTATTTT. Its protein product is CSAIRGRVTDTQYF.

This clonotype was recorded many times. The rearrangement uses TRBV10-3 and TRBJ1-3; D unclear. V was cut by 7 bases and J by 0 bases, with 13 bases left in between. Germline assignment: CDR1 ENHRY and CDR2 SYGVKD. This CDR3 comprises 15 residues. The CDR3 here is CAIKPGIISGNTIYF. CDR3 in DNA: TGTGCCATCAAACCGGGGATAATCTCTGGAAACACCATATATTTT.

V gene TRBV10-3 combines with J gene TRBJ1-1, with TRBD1 as a possible D gene (6 bases). Germline assignment: CDR1 ENHRY and CDR2 SYGVKD. V was shortened by 8 bases and J by 2 bases, with 9 bases between the two germline ends. The CDR3 is 12 residues long. CDR3 nucleotide sequence: TGTGCCATCGCAGGGGTAAACACTGAAGCTTTCTTT. Translation gives CAIAGVNTEAFF.

The chain is built from TRBV20-1 and TRBJ1-6, with D perhaps matching TRBD1 (6 bases). V dropped 6 bases and J dropped 8 bases, with 17 bases sitting between them. From germline, CDR1 is DFQATT and CDR2 SNEGSKA (reference sequence). The length of the CDR3 is 14 residues. The CDR3 DNA reads TGCAGTGCCAGAAGTGGGGGCAAGCATTCACCCCTCCACTTT. It is translated as CSARSGGKHSPLHF.

The CDR3 region is CATSDPRRNGGELFF. DNA of the CDR3: TGTGCCACCAGTGATCCCCGAAGAAACGGCGGGGAGCTGTTTTTT. The chain employs TRBV24-1 and TRBJ2-2; no reliable D call. The CDR3 is 15 amino acids. Per germline, CDR1 KGHDR and CDR2 SFDVKD. Trimming pared 3 bases from V and 7 bases from J, leaving 14 bases between.

The gene calls are TRBV5-4 and TRBJ2-7, with 7 bases fitting TRBD2. Looked up from germline, CDR1 is SGHNT and CDR2 is YYREEE (reference sequence). The length of the CDR3 is 15 residues. Germline trimming cut 4 bases from V and 2 bases from J; bases unmatched to any gene: 9. CDR3 loop: CASSPNGRGTYEQYF. As DNA, the CDR3 is TGTGCCAGCAGCCCTAATGGGAGGGGAACCTACGAGCAGTACTTC.

The V and J genes are TRBV6-1 and TRBJ2-7; TRBD1 aligns across 8 bases. The CDR3 has 15 residues. The germline V gene has CDR1 MNHNS and CDR2 SASEGT. V was pared by 6 bases and J by 6 bases, with 13 bases of the junction left unmatched. The CDR3 spells CASSHGQGGLGEQYF. In DNA form, the CDR3 reads TGTGCCAGCAGCCACGGACAGGGCGGTTTGGGCGAGCAGTACTTC.

The chain couples TRBV20-1 to TRBJ2-5, with a tentative D call TRBD2 (5 bases). Per the germline V gene, CDR1 is DFQATT and CDR2 is SNEGSKA (reference sequence). V was cut by 3 bases and J by 5 bases, with 10 bases left in between. The CDR3 consists of 12 residues. CDR3 nucleotides: TGCAGTGCTAGTGCCGGGGAGGAGACCCAGTACTTC. Translated, it gives CSASAGEETQYF.

The chain combines TRBV29-1 with TRBJ2-7; D call uncertain. The germline V gene encodes CDR1 SQVTM and CDR2 ANQGSEA. The CDR3 consists of 13 residues. The germline V and J ends were trimmed by 2 bases and 2 bases, with 10 bases remaining between them. The CDR3: CSVEWANTYEQYF. In DNA form, the CDR3 reads TGCAGCGTTGAATGGGCGAACACCTACGAGCAGTACTTC.

This chain joins TRBV7-9 and TRBJ2-1, with 11 bases identical to TRBD2. The V segment lost 1 base and the J segment 9 bases; nucleotides outside the gene matches: 5. Germline V gives CDR1 SEHNR, CDR2 FQNEAQ (reference sequence). The CDR3 extends over 15 amino acids. CDR3 residues: CASSLDSGGAGEQFF. In DNA, the CDR3 is TGTGCCAGCAGCTTAGATAGCGGGGGGGCCGGTGAGCAGTTCTTC.

The genes are TRBV7-9 and TRBJ2-7; TRBD1 matches 7 bases. CDR3 length equals 14 residues. Germline lookup yields CDR1 SEHNR and CDR2 FQNEAQ (reference sequence). The V and J ends lost 5 bases and 4 bases, in that order; junction bases with no gene match: 8. The CDR3 region is CASSVGGRGYEQYF. DNA of the CDR3: TGTGCCAGCAGCGTTGGGGGCAGGGGGTACGAGCAGTACTTC.

This chain connects TRBV29-1 to TRBJ2-7, with 7 positions matching TRBD1. Unmatched junction bases numbered 10, after V lost 5 bases and J lost 6 bases. The CDR3 is 13 residues long. Germline V gene lookup returns CDR1 SQVTM and CDR2 ANQGSEA. The CDR3 nucleotides read TGCAGCGTTAGACAGGGTTATGTCTCCGAGCAGTACTTC. Amino acids: CSVRQGYVSEQYF.

The rearrangement joins TRBV5-1 to TRBJ1-6; D remains ambiguous. The germline V and J ends were trimmed by 0 bases and 9 bases, with 13 bases remaining between them. Germline values: CDR1 SGHRS, CDR2 YFSETQ. The CDR3 runs 15 residues. Here the CDR3 DNA reads TGCGCCAGCAGCTTGGAGACATCGGTGGGTTCACCCCTCCACTTT. Protein product: CASSLETSVGSPLHF.

CDR3 region: CSASDNYEQYF. In DNA form, the CDR3 reads TGCAGTGCTTCCGACAACTACGAGCAGTACTTC. The chain links TRBV20-1 to TRBJ2-7, with D uncertain. CDR1 and CDR2 from the germline V gene are DFQATT and SNEGSKA (reference sequence). Between the trimmed V and J ends, which lost 5 bases and 3 bases, there was a span of 8 bases. The CDR3 runs to 11 residues.

This clonotype was detected once. It may be a read error: a sequence one base away is much more abundant. The chain combines TRBV9 with TRBJ2-3; D ambiguous. Looked up from germline, CDR1 is SGDLS and CDR2 is YYNGEE. The CDR3 is 15 residues long. The chain's CDR3 is CVSSVFAASTDTQYF. Here the CDR3 DNA reads TGTGTCAGCAGCGTATTCGCGGCTAGCACAGATACGCAGTATTTT.

This clonotype was recorded many times. The chain employs TRBV29-1 and TRBJ2-7; tentative D call: TRBD2 (5 bases). V was pared by 6 bases and J by 0 bases, with 12 bases between. CDR3 length: 13 residues. The germline CDR1 and CDR2 sequences are SQVTM and ANQGSEA. The CDR3 DNA sequence: TGCAGCGTCCGGGCGGGCAACTCCTACGAGCAGTACTTC. Translation gives CSVRAGNSYEQYF.

This clonotype appeared a few times. DNA of the CDR3: TGTGCCAGCACCCTAGGGGATCAAGAGACCCAGTACTTC. Translated: CASTLGDQETQYF. The chain has TRBV7-9 and TRBJ2-5; TRBD1 is a possible D gene (5 bases). Germline loops: CDR1 SEHNR, CDR2 FQNEAQ (reference sequence). This CDR3 is 13 amino acids long. V shed 7 bases and J shed 2 bases, with 11 bases lying between them.

This clonotype was recorded many times. The chain recombines TRBV20-1 with TRBJ2-1; 9 nucleotides match TRBD2. Germline V lookup: CDR1 DFQATT, CDR2 SNEGSKA (reference sequence). The length of the CDR3 is 15 residues. Trimming at V came to 6 bases and at J to 4 bases, leaving 10 bases not matched to a gene. This chain's CDR3 is CSARRQRGEYNEQFF. The CDR3 DNA reads TGCAGTGCCCGGCGCCAGCGGGGGGAATACAATGAGCAGTTCTTC.